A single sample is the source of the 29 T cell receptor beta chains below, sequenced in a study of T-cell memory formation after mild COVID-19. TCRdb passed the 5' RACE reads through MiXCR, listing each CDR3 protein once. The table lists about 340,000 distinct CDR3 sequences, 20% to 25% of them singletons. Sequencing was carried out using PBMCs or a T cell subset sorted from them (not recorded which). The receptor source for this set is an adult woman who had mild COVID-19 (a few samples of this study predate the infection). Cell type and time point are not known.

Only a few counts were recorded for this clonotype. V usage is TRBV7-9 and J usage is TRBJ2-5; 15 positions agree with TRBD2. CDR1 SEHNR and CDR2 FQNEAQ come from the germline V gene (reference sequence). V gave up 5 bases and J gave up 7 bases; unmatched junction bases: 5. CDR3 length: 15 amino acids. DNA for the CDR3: TGTGCCAGCAGCGCTCCGGGACTAGCGGGAGGGACCCAGTACTTC. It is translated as CASSAPGLAGGTQYF. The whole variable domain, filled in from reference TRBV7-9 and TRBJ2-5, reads DTGVSQNPRHKITKRGQNVTFRCDPISEHNRLYWYRQTLGQGPEFLTYFQNEAQLEKSRLLSDRFSAERPKGSFSTLEIQRTEQGDSAMYLCASSAPGLAGGTQYFGPGTRLLVL.

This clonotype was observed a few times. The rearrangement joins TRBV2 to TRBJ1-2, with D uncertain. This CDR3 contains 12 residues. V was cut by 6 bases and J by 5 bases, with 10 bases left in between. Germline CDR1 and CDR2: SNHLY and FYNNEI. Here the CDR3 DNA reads TGTGCCAGCAGCGACGACATGTATGGCTACACCTTC. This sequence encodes CASSDDMYGYTF.

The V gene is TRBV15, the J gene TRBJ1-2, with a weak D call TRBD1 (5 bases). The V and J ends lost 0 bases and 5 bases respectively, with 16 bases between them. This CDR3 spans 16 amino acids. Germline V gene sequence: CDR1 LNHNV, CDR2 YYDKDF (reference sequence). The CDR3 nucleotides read TGTGCCACCAGCAGAGATAGGGCAGGGAGCCAGTATGGCTACACCTTC. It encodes CATSRDRAGSQYGYTF.

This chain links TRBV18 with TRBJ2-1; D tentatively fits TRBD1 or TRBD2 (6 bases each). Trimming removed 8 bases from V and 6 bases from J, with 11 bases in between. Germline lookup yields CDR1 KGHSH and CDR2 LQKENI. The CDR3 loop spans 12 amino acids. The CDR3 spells CASGGLLNEQFF. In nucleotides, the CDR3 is TGTGCCAGCGGGGGGCTCCTCAATGAGCAGTTCTTC.

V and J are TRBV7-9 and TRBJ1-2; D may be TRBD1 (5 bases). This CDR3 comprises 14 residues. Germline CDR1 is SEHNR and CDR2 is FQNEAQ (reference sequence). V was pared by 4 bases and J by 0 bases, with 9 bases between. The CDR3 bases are TGTGCCAGCAGCTCCCAGGGTTCTAACTATGGCTACACCTTC. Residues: CASSSQGSNYGYTF.

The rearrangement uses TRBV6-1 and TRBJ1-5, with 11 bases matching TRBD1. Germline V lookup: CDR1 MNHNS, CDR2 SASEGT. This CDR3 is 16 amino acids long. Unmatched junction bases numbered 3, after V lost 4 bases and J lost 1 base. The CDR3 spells CASSAGQGASNQPQHF. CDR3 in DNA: TGTGCCAGCAGTGCCGGACAGGGGGCGAGCAATCAGCCCCAGCATTTT.

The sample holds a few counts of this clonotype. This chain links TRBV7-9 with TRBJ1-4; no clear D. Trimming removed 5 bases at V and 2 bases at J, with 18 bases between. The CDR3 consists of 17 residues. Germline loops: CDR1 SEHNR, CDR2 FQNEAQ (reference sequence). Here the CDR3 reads CASSPVETLTTNEKLFF. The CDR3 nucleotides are TGTGCCAGCAGCCCGGTGGAAACCTTGACGACTAATGAAAAACTGTTTTTT.

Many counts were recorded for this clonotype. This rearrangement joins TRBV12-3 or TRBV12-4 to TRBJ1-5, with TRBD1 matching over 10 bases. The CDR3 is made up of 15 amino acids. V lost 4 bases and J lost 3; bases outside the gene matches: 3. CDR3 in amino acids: CASSSTGGNNQPQHF. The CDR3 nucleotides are TGTGCCAGCAGTTCGACAGGGGGCAACAATCAGCCCCAGCATTTT.

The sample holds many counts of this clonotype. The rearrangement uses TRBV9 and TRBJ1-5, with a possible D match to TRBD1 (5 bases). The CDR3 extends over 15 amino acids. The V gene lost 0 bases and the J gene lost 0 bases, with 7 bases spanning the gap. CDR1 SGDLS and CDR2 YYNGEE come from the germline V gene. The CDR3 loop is CASSVGQGSNQPQHF. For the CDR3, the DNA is TGTGCCAGCAGCGTAGGCCAGGGTAGCAATCAGCCCCAGCATTTT.

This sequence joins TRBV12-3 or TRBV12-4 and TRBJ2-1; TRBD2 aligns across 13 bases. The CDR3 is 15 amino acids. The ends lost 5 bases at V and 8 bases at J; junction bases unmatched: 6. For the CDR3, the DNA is TGTGCCAGCAGTAGAACTAGCGGGAGGGCCTATGAGCAGTTCTTC. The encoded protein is CASSRTSGRAYEQFF.

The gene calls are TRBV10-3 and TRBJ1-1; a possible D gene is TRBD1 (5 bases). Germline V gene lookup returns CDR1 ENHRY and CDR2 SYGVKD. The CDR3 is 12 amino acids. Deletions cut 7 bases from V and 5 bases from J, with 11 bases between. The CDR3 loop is CAINNQGTEAFF. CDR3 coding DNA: TGTGCCATCAATAATCAGGGAACTGAAGCTTTCTTT.

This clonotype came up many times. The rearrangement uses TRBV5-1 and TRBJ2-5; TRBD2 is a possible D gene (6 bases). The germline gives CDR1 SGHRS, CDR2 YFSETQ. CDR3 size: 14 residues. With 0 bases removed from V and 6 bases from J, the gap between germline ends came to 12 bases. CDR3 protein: CASSLDPGVKTQYF. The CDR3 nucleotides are TGCGCCAGCAGCTTGGATCCGGGGGTGAAGACCCAGTACTTC.

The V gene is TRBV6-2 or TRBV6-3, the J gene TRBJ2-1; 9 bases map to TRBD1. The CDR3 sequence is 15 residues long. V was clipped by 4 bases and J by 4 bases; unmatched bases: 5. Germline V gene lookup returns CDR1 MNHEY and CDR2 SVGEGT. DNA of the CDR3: TGTGCCAGCAGTTTGCTGGGACAGGGATACAATGAGCAGTTCTTC. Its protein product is CASSLLGQGYNEQFF.

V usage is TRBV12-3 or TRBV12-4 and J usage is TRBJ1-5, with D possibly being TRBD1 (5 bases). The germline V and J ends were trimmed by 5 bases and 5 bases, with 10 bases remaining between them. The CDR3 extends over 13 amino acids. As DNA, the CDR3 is TGTGCCAGCAGTCCCCGCAGGGATCAGCCCCAGCATTTT. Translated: CASSPRRDQPQHF.

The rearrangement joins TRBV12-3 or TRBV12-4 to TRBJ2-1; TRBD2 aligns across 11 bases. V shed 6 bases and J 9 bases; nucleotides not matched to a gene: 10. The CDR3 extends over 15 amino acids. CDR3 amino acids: CASSLIAGGPGEQFF. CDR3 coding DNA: TGTGCCAGCAGCCTGATAGCGGGAGGGCCGGGTGAGCAGTTCTTC.

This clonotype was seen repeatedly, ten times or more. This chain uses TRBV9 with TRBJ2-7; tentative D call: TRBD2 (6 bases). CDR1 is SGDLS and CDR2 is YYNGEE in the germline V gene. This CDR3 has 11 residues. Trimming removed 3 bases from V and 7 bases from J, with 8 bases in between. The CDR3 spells CASSAGGEQYF. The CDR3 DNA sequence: TGTGCCAGCAGCGCCGGGGGTGAGCAGTACTTC.

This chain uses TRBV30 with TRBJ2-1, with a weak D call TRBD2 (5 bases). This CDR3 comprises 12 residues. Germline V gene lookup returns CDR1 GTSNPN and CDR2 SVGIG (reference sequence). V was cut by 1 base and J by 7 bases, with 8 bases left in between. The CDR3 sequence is CAWSDLANEQFF. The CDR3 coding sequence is TGTGCCTGGAGTGACCTAGCAAATGAGCAGTTCTTC.

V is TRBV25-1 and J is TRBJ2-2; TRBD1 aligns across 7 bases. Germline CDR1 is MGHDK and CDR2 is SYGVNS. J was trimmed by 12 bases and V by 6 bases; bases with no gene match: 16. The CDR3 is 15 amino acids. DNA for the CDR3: TGTGCCAGCAGCTTGGGACAGATGAATCTGGGGAAGCTGTTTTTT. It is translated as CASSLGQMNLGKLFF.

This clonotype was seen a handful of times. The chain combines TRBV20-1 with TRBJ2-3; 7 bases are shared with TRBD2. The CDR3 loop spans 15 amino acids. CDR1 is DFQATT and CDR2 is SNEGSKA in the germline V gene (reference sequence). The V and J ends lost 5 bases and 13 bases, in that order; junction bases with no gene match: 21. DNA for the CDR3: TGCAGTGCTGGGAGGGGAGGACAATACACAGACCGGAAGTATTTT. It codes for CSAGRGGQYTDRKYF.

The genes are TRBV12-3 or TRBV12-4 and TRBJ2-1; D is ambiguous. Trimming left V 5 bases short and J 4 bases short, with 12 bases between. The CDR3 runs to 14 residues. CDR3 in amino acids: CASSIRTSYNEQFF. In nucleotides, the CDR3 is TGTGCCAGCAGTATTCGGACGTCGTACAATGAGCAGTTCTTC.

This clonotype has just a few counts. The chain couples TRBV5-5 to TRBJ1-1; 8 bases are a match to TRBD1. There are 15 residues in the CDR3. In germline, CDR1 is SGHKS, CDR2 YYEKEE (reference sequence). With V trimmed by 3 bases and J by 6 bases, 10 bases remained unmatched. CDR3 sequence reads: CASSSGNRGMAEAFF. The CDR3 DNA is TGTGCCAGCAGCTCGGGCAACAGGGGGATGGCTGAAGCTTTCTTT.

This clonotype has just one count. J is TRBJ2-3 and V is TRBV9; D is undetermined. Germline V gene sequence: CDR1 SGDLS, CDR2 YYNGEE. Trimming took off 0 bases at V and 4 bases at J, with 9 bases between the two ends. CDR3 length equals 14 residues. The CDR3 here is CASSVASMADTQYF. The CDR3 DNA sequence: TGTGCCAGCAGCGTAGCCAGCATGGCAGATACGCAGTATTTT.

The CDR3: CSVDLGQETQYF. Here the CDR3 DNA reads TGCAGCGTTGATCTGGGCCAAGAGACCCAGTACTTC. The chain couples TRBV29-1 to TRBJ2-5; D gene ambiguous. V lost 3 bases, J lost 1 base, and 6 bases lay in between. The germline gives CDR1 SQVTM, CDR2 ANQGSEA. This CDR3 region has 12 residues.

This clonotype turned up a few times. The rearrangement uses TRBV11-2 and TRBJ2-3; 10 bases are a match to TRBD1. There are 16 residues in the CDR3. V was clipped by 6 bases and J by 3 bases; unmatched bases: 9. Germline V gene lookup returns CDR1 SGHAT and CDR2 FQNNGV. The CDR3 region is CASRWGQGPLTDTQYF. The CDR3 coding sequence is TGTGCCAGCAGGTGGGGACAGGGGCCTCTTACAGATACGCAGTATTTT.

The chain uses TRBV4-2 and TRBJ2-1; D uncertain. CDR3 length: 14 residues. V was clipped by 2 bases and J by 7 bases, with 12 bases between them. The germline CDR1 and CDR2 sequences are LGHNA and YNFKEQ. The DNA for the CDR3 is TGTGCCAGCAGCCAATCGGGTACGGGTAATGAGCAGTTCTTC. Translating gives CASSQSGTGNEQFF.

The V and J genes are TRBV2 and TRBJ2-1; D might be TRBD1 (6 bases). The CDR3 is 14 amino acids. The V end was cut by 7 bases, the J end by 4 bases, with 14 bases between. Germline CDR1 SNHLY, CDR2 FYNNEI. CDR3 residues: CASKQGVMYNEQFF. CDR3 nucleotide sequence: TGTGCCAGCAAACAGGGAGTTATGTACAATGAGCAGTTCTTC.

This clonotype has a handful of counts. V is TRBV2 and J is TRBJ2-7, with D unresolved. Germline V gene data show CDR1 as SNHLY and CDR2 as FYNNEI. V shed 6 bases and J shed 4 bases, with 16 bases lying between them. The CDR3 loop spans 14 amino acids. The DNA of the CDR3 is TGTGCCAGCAGCTCGGACGGTTATGGATACGAGCAGTACTTC. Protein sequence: CASSSDGYGYEQYF.

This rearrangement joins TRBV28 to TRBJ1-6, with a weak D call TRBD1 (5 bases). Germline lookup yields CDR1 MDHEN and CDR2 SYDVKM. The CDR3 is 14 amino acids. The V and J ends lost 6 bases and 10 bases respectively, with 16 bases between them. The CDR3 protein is CASRLGGLVSPLHF. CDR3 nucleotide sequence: TGTGCCAGCAGGTTGGGGGGACTGGTGTCACCCCTCCACTTT. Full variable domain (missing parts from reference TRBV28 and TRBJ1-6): DVKVTQSSRYLVKRTGEKVFLECVQDMDHENMFWYRQDPGLGLRLIYFSYDVKMKEKGDIPEGYSVSREKKERFSLILESASTNQTSMYLCASRLGGLVSPLHFGNGTRLTVT.

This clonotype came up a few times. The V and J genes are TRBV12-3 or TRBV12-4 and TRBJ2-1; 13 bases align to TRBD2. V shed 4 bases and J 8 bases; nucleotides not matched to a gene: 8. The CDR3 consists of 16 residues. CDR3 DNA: TGTGCCAGCAGTTCCTCACTAGCGGGAGGGCCGGATGAGCAGTTCTTC. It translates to CASSSSLAGGPDEQFF.